These 27 T cell receptor beta chains were all obtained from the same sample, sequenced in a study of blood T cell repertoires in COVID-19. Repertoires were generated with immunoSEQ multiplex PCR, while TCRdb's copy carries only in-frame clones and drops some. The table records 200,000 to 300,000 clones, 80% to 90% of them present only once. Sequencing was done on a sample of peripheral blood. The origin of the receptors is a man aged 45-65 years with acute or convalescent COVID-19.

The J gene is TRBJ1-5, the V gene TRBV30; no reliable D call. Germline CDR1 GTSNPN, CDR2 SVGIG (reference sequence). The ends were cut back, 3 bases at V and 4 bases at J, with 10 bases in the middle. CDR3 length: 13 residues. In nucleotides, the CDR3 is TGTGCCTGGAGCCCCGGGTTAAATCAGCCCCAGCATTTT. Amino acid sequence: CAWSPGLNQPQHF.

This chain links TRBV2 with TRBJ1-6; perhaps TRBD1 as D (6 bases). The CDR3 has 17 amino acids. Germline CDR1 reads SNHLY; CDR2 reads FYNNEI. The V and J ends lost 3 bases and 14 bases respectively, with 26 bases between them. Here the CDR3 reads CASSEQSGTTLRSSLHF. CDR3 bases: TGTGCCAGCAGTGAGCAATCCGGGACAACACTCAGATCCTCCCTCCACTTT. Drawing the rest from reference TRBV2 and TRBJ1-6, the complete variable domain is EPEVTQTPSHQVTQMGQEVILRCVPISNHLYFYWYRQILGQKVEFLVSFYNNEISEKSEIFDDQFSVERPDGSNFTLKIRSTKLEDSAMYFCASSEQSGTTLRSSLHFGNGTRLTVT.

The chain joins TRBV29-1 to TRBJ1-2, with unresolved D. The V end lost 3 bases, the J end lost 2 bases, and 19 bases lay between the germline ends. The germline gives CDR1 SQVTM, CDR2 ANQGSEA. The CDR3 has 16 amino acids. CDR3 DNA sequence: TGCAGCGTTGACCCAAAGACAACGTTCGTCAACTATGGCTACACCTTC. This gives the protein CSVDPKTTFVNYGYTF.

The CDR3 region is CASSASWGSSYGYTF. The CDR3 bases are TGTGCCAGCAGTGCCTCGTGGGGCAGCTCTTATGGCTACACCTTC. The chain employs TRBV2 and TRBJ1-2; possible D gene TRBD1, 5 bases. Germline-derived CDR1 and CDR2 are SNHLY and FYNNEI. This CDR3 is 15 amino acids long. The V gene lost 4 bases and the J gene lost 5 bases, with 17 bases spanning the gap.

Only one count was recorded for this clone. The V gene is TRBV29-1, the J gene TRBJ1-1, with D maybe TRBD1 (5 bases). This CDR3 is built from 13 residues. V lost 4 bases and J 5 bases, leaving 14 bases between the germline ends. In germline, CDR1 is SQVTM, CDR2 ANQGSEA. This CDR3 reads CSVARERNTEAFF. The DNA for the CDR3 is TGCAGCGTTGCCAGGGAAAGGAATACTGAAGCTTTCTTT.

This chain uses TRBV13 with TRBJ2-3; the D gene is possibly TRBD2 (6 bases). The CDR3 has 16 residues. The germline CDR1 and CDR2 sequences are PRHDT and FYEKMQ (reference sequence). Deletions cut 5 bases from V and 1 base from J, with 16 bases between. The CDR3 DNA follows: TGTGCCAGCAGCCCGCGGGAAGGCGGGGGCACAGATACGCAGTATTTT. Its protein product is CASSPREGGGTDTQYF.

This clone was counted between two and nine times. The chain joins TRBV12-5 to TRBJ1-5; TRBD1 matches 7 bases. V shed 3 bases and J 5 bases; nucleotides not matched to a gene: 1. Germline V gives CDR1 LGHNT, CDR2 FRNRAP. This CDR3 is built from 13 residues. In nucleotides, the CDR3 is TGTGCTAGTGGTTTCGGGACAGATCAGCCCCAGCATTTT. Translated: CASGFGTDQPQHF.

This clone was observed a few times. The genes are TRBV5-5 and TRBJ2-1, with D unclear. The V and J ends lost 0 bases and 10 bases respectively, with 17 bases between them. The CDR3 sequence is 15 residues long. Germline V gene lookup returns CDR1 SGHKS and CDR2 YYEKEE (reference sequence). The CDR3 sequence is CASSLESWPNGEQFF. The CDR3 nucleotides read TGTGCCAGCAGCTTGGAGAGTTGGCCTAACGGGGAGCAGTTCTTC.

This clone showed up just once. V gene TRBV3-1 (or the pseudogene TRBV3-2) combines with J gene TRBJ1-5; the D gene is possibly TRBD1 (5 bases). Per germline, CDR1 LGHDT and CDR2 YNNKEL (reference sequence). CDR3 size: 14 residues. V shed 4 bases and J shed 5 bases, with 12 bases lying between them. The CDR3 sequence: CASSRRGGDQPQHF. The CDR3 DNA follows: TGTGCCAGCAGCCGAAGGGGAGGGGATCAGCCCCAGCATTTT.

This clone has just a few counts. The rearrangement links TRBV13 to TRBJ2-7, with 11 bases that match TRBD2. Germline lookup yields CDR1 PRHDT and CDR2 FYEKMQ (reference sequence). The CDR3 is 16 amino acids. With 7 bases clipped from V and 2 bases from J, the junction kept 10 bases outside the gene matches. The CDR3, as DNA: TGTGCCAGCACCGCGTCCGGGACTAGCGGAACCTACGAGCAGTACTTC. This gives the protein CASTASGTSGTYEQYF.

V and J are TRBV27 and TRBJ2-7; TRBD2 agrees at 9 bases. CDR1 and CDR2 (germline): MNHEY, SMNVEV (reference sequence). The V segment lost 7 bases and the J segment 2 bases; nucleotides outside the gene matches: 3. The CDR3 covers 13 residues. In DNA form, the CDR3 reads TGTGCCAGCAATAGCGGGAGACCCTACGAGCAGTACTTC. Protein product: CASNSGRPYEQYF.

The J gene is TRBJ2-3, the V gene TRBV28, with 8 bases identical to TRBD1. Trimming cost V 10 bases and J 4 bases; bases outside gene matches: 7. Germline CDR1 is MDHEN and CDR2 is SYDVKM. The CDR3 totals 13 residues. The CDR3 loop is CAIGQGLPDTQYF. In nucleotides, the CDR3 is TGTGCCATCGGACAGGGTCTCCCAGATACGCAGTATTTT.

A single count supports this clone. This chain connects TRBV11-3 to TRBJ2-7; 8 bases are shared with TRBD2. Per the germline V gene, CDR1 is SGHNT and CDR2 is YENEEA. Trimming cost V 5 bases and J 2 bases; bases outside gene matches: 5. CDR3 length: 14 residues. The CDR3 DNA sequence: TGTGCCAGCAGCGTTGCTAGCGGGCCCTACGAGCAGTACTTC. This sequence encodes CASSVASGPYEQYF.

The V gene is TRBV12-5, the J gene TRBJ2-5; 12 bases align to TRBD2. Trimming cost V 1 base and J 2 bases; bases outside gene matches: 2. This CDR3 has 16 residues. The germline V gene has CDR1 LGHNT and CDR2 FRNRAP. The CDR3 nucleotides are TGTGCTAGTGGTTTGGGCCTAGCGGGGGGGCAAGAGACCCAGTACTTC. It is translated as CASGLGLAGGQETQYF.

The chain employs TRBV6-5 and TRBJ1-2, with 7 bases that match TRBD1. With V trimmed by 4 bases and J by 8 bases, 7 bases remained unmatched. Germline values: CDR1 MNHEY, CDR2 SVGAGI. The CDR3 sequence is 13 residues long. CDR3 nucleotides: TGTGCCAGCAGTTTTAGGACAGGAGCGGGCTACACCTTC. Protein product: CASSFRTGAGYTF.

The chain recombines TRBV28 with TRBJ1-6; D not resolved. The CDR3 loop spans 14 amino acids. V lost 5 bases and J 0 bases, leaving 5 bases between the germline ends. Per germline, CDR1 MDHEN and CDR2 SYDVKM. CDR3 in DNA: TGTGCCAGCAGTCCCTACTCCTATAATTCACCCCTCCACTTT. Its protein is CASSPYSYNSPLHF.

This clone was detected a few times. V is TRBV18 and J is TRBJ1-4; tentative D call: TRBD1 (6 bases). Germline-derived CDR1 and CDR2 are KGHSH and LQKENI. The CDR3 consists of 15 residues. V lost 3 bases, J lost 8 bases, and 16 bases lay in between. CDR3 bases: TGTGCCAGCTCACCGGCGCAGGGGCGAGGGGAAAAACTGTTTTTT. Translation gives CASSPAQGRGEKLFF.

V and J are TRBV5-1 and TRBJ1-6; D not resolved. Germline CDR1 SGHRS, CDR2 YFSETQ. The CDR3 spans 15 residues. V lost 0 bases and J lost 7, with 11 bases in between. CDR3 sequence (DNA): TGCGCCAGCAGCTTGGGGAGGGAGAGCAATTCACCCCTCCACTTT. Protein sequence: CASSLGRESNSPLHF.

This sequence joins TRBV4-2 and TRBJ2-1; D call uncertain. Germline CDR1 and CDR2: LGHNA and YNFKEQ. Trimming left V 0 bases short and J 0 bases short, with 12 bases between. The CDR3 has 17 residues. CDR3: CASSQEVRISSYNEQFF. In DNA form, the CDR3 reads TGTGCCAGCAGCCAAGAGGTCAGGATTAGCTCCTACAATGAGCAGTTCTTC.

This chain uses TRBV5-6 with TRBJ2-5; 10 nucleotides align to TRBD1. Germline CDR1 SGHDT, CDR2 YYEEEE. The V and J ends lost 2 bases and 1 base, in that order; junction bases with no gene match: 2. The CDR3 spans 15 residues. CDR3 sequence: CASSFWTGGQETQYF. In nucleotides, the CDR3 is TGTGCCAGCAGCTTCTGGACAGGGGGCCAAGAGACCCAGTACTTC.

The chain carries TRBV19 and TRBJ2-1, with D perhaps matching TRBD2 (7 bases). V was trimmed by 1 base and J by 0 bases, leaving 10 bases between them. The germline CDR1 and CDR2 sequences are LNHDA and SQIVND (reference sequence). The CDR3 runs to 16 residues. The CDR3 bases are TGTGCCAGTAGTATAGCGAGGGGGGGCTCCTACAATGAGCAGTTCTTC. Its protein product is CASSIARGGSYNEQFF.

This clone appeared a single time. The V call is TRBV28, the J call TRBJ1-5, with D possibly being TRBD1 (6 bases). Germline CDR1 MDHEN, CDR2 SYDVKM. The CDR3 runs 14 residues. The CDR3 here is CAGARGHGNQPQHF. The DNA of the CDR3 is TGTGCAGGCGCGAGGGGACATGGCAATCAGCCCCAGCATTTT.

This chain joins TRBV7-8 and TRBJ1-1; unclear D gene. The V gene's germline CDR1 is SGHVS and CDR2 FQNEAQ. Trimming cost V 7 bases and J 6 bases, with 18 bases left between them. The CDR3 covers 14 residues. CDR3 amino acids: CASTLSEAISEAFF. The CDR3 bases are TGTGCCAGCACCCTCAGCGAGGCAATCTCTGAAGCTTTCTTT.

This chain joins TRBV27 and TRBJ2-1; TRBD1 aligns across 9 bases. With V trimmed by 6 bases and J by 5 bases, 8 bases remained unmatched. CDR3 length: 15 amino acids. Germline V lookup: CDR1 MNHEY, CDR2 SMNVEV (reference sequence). The CDR3: CASRLGQGNDNEQFF. The CDR3 DNA is TGTGCCAGCAGGCTCGGACAGGGGAATGACAATGAGCAGTTCTTC.

A few counts support this clone. The chain combines TRBV28 with TRBJ2-3, with D maybe TRBD1 (8 bases). The CDR3 extends over 16 amino acids. Germline loops: CDR1 MDHEN, CDR2 SYDVKM. With 4 bases removed from V and 2 bases from J, the gap between germline ends came to 16 bases. In nucleotides, the CDR3 is TGTGCCAGCAGTTCCGACAGGGGAGGGAACACAGATACGCAGTATTTT. Protein: CASSSDRGGNTDTQYF.

The rearrangement uses TRBV4-1 and TRBJ1-1; D uncertain. V lost 0 bases, J lost 1 base, and 15 bases lay in between. The CDR3 contains 17 residues. The germline CDR1 and CDR2 sequences are MGHRA and YSYEKL. CDR3 in DNA: TGCGCCAGCAGCCAAGACCCTCTCGGGGTATCGAACACTGAAGCTTTCTTT. It codes for CASSQDPLGVSNTEAFF.

The J gene is TRBJ1-5, the V gene TRBV15, with D possibly being TRBD1 (6 bases). Trimming removed 3 bases from V and 1 base from J, with 10 bases in between. Germline V CDR1 and CDR2: LNHNV, YYDKDF (reference sequence). This CDR3 comprises 15 residues. The chain's CDR3 is CATSRAGQSNQPQHF. The CDR3 DNA reads as TGTGCCACCAGCAGGGCTGGACAGAGCAATCAGCCCCAGCATTTT.